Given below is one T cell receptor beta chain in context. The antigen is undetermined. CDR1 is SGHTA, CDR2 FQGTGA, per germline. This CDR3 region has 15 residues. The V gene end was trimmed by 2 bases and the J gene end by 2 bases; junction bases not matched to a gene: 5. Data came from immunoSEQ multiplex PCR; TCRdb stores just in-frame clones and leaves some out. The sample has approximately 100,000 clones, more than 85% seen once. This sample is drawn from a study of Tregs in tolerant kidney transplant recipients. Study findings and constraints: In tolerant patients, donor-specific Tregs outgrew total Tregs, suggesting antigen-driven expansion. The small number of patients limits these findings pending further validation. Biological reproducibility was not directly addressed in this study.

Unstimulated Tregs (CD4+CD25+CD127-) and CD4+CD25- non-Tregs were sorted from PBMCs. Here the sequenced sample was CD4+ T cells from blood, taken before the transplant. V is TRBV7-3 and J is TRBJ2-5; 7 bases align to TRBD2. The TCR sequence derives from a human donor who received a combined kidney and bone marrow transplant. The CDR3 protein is CASSLGLGGQETQYF. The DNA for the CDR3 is TGTGCCAGCAGCTTAGGGTTGGGGGGGCAAGAGACCCAGTACTTC. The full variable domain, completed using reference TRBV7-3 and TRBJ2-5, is GAGVSQTPSNKVTEKGKYVELRCDPISGHTALYWYRQSLGQGPEFLIYFQGTGAADDSGLPNDRFFAVRPEGSVSTLKIQRTERGDSAVYLCASSLGLGGQETQYFGPGTRLLVL.